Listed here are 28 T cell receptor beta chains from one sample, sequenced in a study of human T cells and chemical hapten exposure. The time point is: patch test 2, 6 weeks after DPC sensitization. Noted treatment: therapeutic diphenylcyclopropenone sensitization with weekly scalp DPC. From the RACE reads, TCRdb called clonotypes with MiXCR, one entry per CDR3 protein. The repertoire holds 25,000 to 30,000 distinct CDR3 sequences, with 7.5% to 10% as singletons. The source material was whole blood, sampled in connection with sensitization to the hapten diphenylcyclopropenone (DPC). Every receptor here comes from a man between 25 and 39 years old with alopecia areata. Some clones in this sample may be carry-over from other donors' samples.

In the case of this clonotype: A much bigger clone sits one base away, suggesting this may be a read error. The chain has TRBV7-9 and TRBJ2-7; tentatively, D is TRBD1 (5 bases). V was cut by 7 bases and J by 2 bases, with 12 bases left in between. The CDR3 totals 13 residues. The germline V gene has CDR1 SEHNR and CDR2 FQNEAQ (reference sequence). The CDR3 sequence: CASTRDSPYEQYF. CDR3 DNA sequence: TGTGCCAGCACCCGTGACAGCCCCTACGAGCAGTACTTC. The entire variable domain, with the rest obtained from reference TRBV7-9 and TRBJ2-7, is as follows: DTGVSQNPRHKITKRGQNVTFRCDPISEHNRLYWYRQTLGQGPEFLTYFQNEAQLEKSRLLSDRFSAERPKGSFSTLEIQRTEQGDSAMYLCASTRDSPYEQYFGPGTRLTVT.

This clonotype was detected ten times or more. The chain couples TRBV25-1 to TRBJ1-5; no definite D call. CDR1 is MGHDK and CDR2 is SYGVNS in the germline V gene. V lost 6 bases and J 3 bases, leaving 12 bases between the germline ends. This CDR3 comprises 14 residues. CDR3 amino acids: CASSGSGFNQPQHF. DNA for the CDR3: TGTGCCAGCAGCGGGTCCGGTTTCAATCAGCCCCAGCATTTT.

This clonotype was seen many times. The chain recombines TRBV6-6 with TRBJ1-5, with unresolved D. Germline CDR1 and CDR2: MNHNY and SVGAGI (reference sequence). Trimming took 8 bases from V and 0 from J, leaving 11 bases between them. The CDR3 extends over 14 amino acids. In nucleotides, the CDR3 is TGTGCCAGCGCCGGCGGGAATAGCAATCAGCCCCAGCATTTT. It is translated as CASAGGNSNQPQHF.

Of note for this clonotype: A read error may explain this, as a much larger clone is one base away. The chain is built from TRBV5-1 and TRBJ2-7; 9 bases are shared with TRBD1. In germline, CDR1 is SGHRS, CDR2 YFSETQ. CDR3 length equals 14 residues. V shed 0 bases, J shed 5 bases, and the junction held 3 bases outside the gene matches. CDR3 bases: TGCGCCAGCAGCTTGGGACAGGGGGTGGACGAGCAGTACTTC. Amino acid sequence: CASSLGQGVDEQYF.

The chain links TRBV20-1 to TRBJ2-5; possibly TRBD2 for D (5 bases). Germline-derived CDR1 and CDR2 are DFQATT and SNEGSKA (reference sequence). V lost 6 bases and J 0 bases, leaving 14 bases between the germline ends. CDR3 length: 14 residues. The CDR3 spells CSAEIEGYQETQYF. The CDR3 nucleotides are TGCAGTGCGGAAATAGAGGGCTACCAAGAGACCCAGTACTTC.

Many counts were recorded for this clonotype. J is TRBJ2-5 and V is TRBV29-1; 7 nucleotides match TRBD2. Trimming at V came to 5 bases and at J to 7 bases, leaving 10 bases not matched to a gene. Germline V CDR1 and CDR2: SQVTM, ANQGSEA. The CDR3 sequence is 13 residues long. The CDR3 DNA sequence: TGCAGCGTTCGCGAGGGGACTACTATGACCCAGTACTTC. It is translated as CSVREGTTMTQYF.

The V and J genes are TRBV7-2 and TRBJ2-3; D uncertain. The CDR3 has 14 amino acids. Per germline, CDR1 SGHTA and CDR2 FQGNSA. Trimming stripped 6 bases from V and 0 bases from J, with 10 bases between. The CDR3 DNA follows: TGTGCCAGCAGGGAACGTCTAAGCACAGATACGCAGTATTTT. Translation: CASRERLSTDTQYF.

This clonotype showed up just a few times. CDR3 sequence reads: CSVGDRAVDKNIQYF. The CDR3 region has the DNA TGCAGCGTTGGCGACAGGGCCGTAGACAAAAACATTCAGTACTTC. The V gene is TRBV29-1, the J gene TRBJ2-4; the match to TRBD1 covers 7 bases. J was trimmed by 3 bases and V by 4 bases; bases with no gene match: 9. Germline CDR1 is SQVTM and CDR2 is ANQGSEA. The CDR3 extends over 15 amino acids.

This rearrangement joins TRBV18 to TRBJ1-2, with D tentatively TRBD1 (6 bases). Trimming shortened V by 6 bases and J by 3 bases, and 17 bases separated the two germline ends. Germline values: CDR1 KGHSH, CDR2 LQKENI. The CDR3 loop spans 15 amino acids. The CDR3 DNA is TGTGCCAGCTCCTTCCGGGCCTCAGGGGACTATGGCTACACCTTC. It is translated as CASSFRASGDYGYTF. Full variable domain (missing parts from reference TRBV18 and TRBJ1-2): NAGVMQNPRHLVRRRGQEARLRCSPMKGHSHVYWYRQLPEEGLKFMVYLQKENIIDESGMPKERFSAEFPKEGPSILRIQQVVRGDSAAYFCASSFRASGDYGYTFGSGTRLTVV.

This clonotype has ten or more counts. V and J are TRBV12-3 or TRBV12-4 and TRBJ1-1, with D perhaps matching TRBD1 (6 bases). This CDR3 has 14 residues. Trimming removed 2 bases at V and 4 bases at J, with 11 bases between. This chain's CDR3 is CASSLRGEPTEAFF. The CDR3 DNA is TGTGCCAGCAGTTTAAGGGGGGAACCCACTGAAGCTTTCTTT.

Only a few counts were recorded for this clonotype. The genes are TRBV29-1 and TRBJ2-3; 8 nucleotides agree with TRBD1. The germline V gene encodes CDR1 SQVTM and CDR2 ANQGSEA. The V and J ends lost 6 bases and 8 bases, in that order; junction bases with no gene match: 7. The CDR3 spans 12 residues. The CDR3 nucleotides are TGCAGCGTGGACAGGGAATGGGGTACGCAGTATTTT. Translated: CSVDREWGTQYF.

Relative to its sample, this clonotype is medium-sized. CDR3: CASSSTLGRPSYEQYF. The CDR3 bases are TGTGCCAGCAGCTCCACGCTGGGGAGACCTTCCTACGAGCAGTACTTC. The rearrangement joins TRBV7-2 to TRBJ2-7, with D possibly TRBD2 on 5 matching bases. The CDR3 consists of 16 residues. CDR1 and CDR2 from the germline V gene are SGHTA and FQGNSA. V was clipped by 4 bases and J by 1 base, with 17 bases between them.

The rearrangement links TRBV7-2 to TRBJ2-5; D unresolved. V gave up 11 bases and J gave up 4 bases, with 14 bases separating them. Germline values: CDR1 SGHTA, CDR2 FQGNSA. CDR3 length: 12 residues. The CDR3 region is CASAELGETQYF. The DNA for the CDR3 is TGTGCCTCAGCAGAATTAGGAGAGACCCAGTACTTC.

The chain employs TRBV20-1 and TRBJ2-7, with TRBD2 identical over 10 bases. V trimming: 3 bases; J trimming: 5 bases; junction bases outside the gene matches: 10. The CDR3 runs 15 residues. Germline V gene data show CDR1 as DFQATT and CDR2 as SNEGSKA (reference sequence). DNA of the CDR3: TGCAGTGCTAGGTCGGCTAGCGGGGGTCGCGACGAGCAGTACTTC. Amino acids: CSARSASGGRDEQYF.

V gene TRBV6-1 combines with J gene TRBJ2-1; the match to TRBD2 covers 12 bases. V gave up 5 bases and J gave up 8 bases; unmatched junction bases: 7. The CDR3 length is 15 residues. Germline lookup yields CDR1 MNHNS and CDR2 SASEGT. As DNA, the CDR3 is TGTGCCAGCAGTTATACTAGCGGGAGGTTCGATGAGCAGTTCTTC. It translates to CASSYTSGRFDEQFF.

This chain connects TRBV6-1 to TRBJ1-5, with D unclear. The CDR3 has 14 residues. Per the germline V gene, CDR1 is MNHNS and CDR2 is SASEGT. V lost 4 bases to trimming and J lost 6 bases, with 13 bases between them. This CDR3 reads CASSGPSRSQPQHF. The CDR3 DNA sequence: TGTGCCAGCAGTGGTCCATCGCGGAGTCAGCCCCAGCATTTT.

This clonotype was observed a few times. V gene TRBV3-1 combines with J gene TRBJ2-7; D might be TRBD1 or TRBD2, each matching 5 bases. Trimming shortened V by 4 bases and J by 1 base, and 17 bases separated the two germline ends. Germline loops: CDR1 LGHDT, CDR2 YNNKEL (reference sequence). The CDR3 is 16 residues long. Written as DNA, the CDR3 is TGTGCCAGCAGCCGCAGTAGGGACGGCTTTTCCTACGAGCAGTACTTC. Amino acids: CASSRSRDGFSYEQYF.

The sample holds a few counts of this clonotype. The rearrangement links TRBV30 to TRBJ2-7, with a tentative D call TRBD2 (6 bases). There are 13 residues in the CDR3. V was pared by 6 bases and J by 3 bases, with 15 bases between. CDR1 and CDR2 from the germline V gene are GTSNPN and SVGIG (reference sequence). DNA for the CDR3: TGTGCCTGCATGACCGGGAGCCTCTACGAGCAGTACTTC. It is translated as CACMTGSLYEQYF. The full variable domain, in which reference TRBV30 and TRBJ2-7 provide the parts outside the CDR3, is SQTIHQWPATLVQPVGSPLSLECTVEGTSNPNLYWYRQAAGRGLQLLFYSVGIGQISSEVPQNLSASRPQDRQFILSSKKLLLSDSGFYLCACMTGSLYEQYFGPGTRLTVT.

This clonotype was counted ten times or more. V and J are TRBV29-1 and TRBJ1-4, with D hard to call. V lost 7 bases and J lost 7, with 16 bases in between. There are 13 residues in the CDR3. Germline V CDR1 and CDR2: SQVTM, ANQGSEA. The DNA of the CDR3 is TGCAGCGCCGCTGGGGAAGGGCTTGAAAAACTGTTTTTT. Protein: CSAAGEGLEKLFF.

The CDR3: CASSELAGTNTEAFF. CDR3 in DNA: TGTGCCAGCAGTGAGTTGGCCGGGACAAACACTGAAGCTTTCTTT. The V call is TRBV2, the J call TRBJ1-1; TRBD1 might be the D (6 bases). V was pared by 3 bases and J by 2 bases, with 13 bases between. Germline CDR1 is SNHLY and CDR2 is FYNNEI. The CDR3 loop spans 15 amino acids. Combining the CDR3 with reference TRBV2 and TRBJ1-1 gives the whole variable domain EPEVTQTPSHQVTQMGQEVILRCVPISNHLYFYWYRQILGQKVEFLVSFYNNEISEKSEIFDDQFSVERPDGSNFTLKIRSTKLEDSAMYFCASSELAGTNTEAFFGQGTRLTVV.

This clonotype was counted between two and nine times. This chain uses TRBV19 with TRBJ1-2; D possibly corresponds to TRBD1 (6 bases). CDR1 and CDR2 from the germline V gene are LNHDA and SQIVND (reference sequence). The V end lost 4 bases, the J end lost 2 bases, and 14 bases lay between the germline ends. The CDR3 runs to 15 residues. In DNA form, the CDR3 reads TGTGCCAGTAGTAGCCTGGGGGCCTTGAACTATGGCTACACCTTC. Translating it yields CASSSLGALNYGYTF.

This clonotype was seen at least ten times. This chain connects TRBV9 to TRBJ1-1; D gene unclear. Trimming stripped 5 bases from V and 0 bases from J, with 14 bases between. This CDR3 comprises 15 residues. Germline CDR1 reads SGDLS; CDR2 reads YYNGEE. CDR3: CASSSPGGMNTEAFF. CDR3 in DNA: TGTGCCAGCAGTTCACCGGGAGGTATGAACACTGAAGCTTTCTTT.

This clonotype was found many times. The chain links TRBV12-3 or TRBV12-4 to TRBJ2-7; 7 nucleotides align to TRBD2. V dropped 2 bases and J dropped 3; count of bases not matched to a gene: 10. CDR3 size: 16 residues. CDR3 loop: CASSLRGDFPFYEQYF. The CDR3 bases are TGTGCCAGCAGTTTACGGGGGGACTTCCCCTTCTACGAGCAGTACTTC.

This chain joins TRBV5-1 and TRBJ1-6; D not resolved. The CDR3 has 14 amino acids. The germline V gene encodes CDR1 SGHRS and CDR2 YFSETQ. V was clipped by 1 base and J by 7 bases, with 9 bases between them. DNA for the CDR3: TGCGCCAGCAGCTTGCAACACGAAAATTCACCCCTCCACTTT. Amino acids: CASSLQHENSPLHF. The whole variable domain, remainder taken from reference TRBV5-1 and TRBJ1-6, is KAGVTQTPRYLIKTRGQQVTLSCSPISGHRSVSWYQQTPGQGLQFLFEYFSETQRNKGNFPGRFSGRQFSNSRSEMNVSTLELGDSALYLCASSLQHENSPLHFGNGTRLTVT.

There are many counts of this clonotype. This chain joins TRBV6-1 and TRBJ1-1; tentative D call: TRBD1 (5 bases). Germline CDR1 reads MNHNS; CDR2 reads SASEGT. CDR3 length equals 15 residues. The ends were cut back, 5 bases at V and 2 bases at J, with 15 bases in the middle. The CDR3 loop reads CASSPGRVSNTEAFF. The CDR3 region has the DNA TGTGCCAGCAGTCCGGGACGGGTATCTAACACTGAAGCTTTCTTT.

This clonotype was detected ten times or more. Here the CDR3 DNA reads TGCAGTGCTAGTGGCAGGGGGGCAGATACGCAGTATTTT. Translated: CSASGRGADTQYF. The chain joins TRBV20-1 to TRBJ2-3; tentatively, D is TRBD1 (7 bases). V was shortened by 3 bases and J by 4 bases, with 11 bases between the two germline ends. Germline-derived CDR1 and CDR2 are DFQATT and SNEGSKA (reference sequence). The length of the CDR3 is 13 residues.

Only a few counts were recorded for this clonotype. The CDR3 loop is CSAGDRGLNGYTF. The CDR3 DNA reads TGCAGTGCTGGGGACAGGGGGCTCAATGGCTACACCTTC. The J gene is TRBJ1-2, the V gene TRBV20-1; 12 positions agree with TRBD1. Germline V gives CDR1 DFQATT, CDR2 SNEGSKA (reference sequence). This CDR3 contains 13 residues. After removal of 5 bases from V and 6 bases from J, the junction contained 4 bases not matched to a gene.

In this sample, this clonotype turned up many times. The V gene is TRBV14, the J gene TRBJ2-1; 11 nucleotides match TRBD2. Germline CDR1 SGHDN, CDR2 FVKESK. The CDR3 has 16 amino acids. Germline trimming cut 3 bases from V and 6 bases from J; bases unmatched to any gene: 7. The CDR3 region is CASSQVLAGGPNEQFF. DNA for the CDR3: TGTGCCAGCAGCCAGGTTCTAGCGGGAGGTCCCAATGAGCAGTTCTTC.